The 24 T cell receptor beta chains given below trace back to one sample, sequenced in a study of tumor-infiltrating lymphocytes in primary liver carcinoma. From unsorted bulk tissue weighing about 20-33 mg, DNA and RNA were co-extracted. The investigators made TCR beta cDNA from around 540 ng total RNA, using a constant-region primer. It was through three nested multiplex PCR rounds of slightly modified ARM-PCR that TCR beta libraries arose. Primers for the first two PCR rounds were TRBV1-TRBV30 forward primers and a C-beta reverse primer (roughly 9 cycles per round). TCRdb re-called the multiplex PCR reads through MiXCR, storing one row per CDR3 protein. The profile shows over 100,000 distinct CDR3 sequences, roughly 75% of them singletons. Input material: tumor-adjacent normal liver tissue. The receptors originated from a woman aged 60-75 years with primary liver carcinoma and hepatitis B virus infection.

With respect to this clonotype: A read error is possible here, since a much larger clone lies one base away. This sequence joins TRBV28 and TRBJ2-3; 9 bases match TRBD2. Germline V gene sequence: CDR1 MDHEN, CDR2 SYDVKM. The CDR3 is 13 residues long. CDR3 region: CASFSGSTDMQYF. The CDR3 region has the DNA TGTGCCAGCTTTAGCGGGAGCACAGATATGCAGTATTTT.

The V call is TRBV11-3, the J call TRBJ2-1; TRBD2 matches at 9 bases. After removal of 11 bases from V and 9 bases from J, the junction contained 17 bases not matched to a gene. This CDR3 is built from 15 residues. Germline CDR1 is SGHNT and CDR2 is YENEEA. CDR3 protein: CALSLGASGKLEQFF. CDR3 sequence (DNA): TGTGCCCTCAGCTTAGGAGCTAGCGGGAAGCTTGAGCAGTTCTTC. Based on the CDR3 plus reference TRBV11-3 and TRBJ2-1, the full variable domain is EAGVVQSPRYKIIEKKQPVAFWCNPISGHNTLYWYLQNLGQGPELLIRYENEEAVDDSQLPKDRFSAERLKGVDSTLKIQPAELGDSAVYLCALSLGASGKLEQFFGPGTRLTVL.

The DNA of the CDR3 is TGCGCCAGCACCCCAGGGGCTATAATCACCGGGGAGCTGTTTTTT. As protein: CASTPGAIITGELFF. This sequence joins TRBV5-1 and TRBJ2-2; maybe TRBD1 (6 bases). V was clipped by 6 bases and J by 4 bases, with 16 bases between them. CDR3 length: 15 amino acids. Germline V CDR1 and CDR2: SGHRS, YFSETQ.

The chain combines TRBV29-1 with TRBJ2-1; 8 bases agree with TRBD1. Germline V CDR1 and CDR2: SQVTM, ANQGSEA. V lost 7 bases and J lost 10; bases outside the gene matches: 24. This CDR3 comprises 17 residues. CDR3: CSAPRLEGQVFYDEQFF. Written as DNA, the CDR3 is TGCAGCGCCCCCCGGTTGGAGGGACAGGTTTTCTACGACGAGCAGTTCTTC.

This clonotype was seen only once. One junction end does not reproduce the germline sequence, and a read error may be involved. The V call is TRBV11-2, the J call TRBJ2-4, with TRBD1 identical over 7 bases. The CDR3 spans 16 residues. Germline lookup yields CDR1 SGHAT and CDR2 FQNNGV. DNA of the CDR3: TGTACCAGCAGCCCACGGACAGGATTGGCCCAAAACATTCAGTACTTC. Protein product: CTSSPRTGLAQNIQYF.

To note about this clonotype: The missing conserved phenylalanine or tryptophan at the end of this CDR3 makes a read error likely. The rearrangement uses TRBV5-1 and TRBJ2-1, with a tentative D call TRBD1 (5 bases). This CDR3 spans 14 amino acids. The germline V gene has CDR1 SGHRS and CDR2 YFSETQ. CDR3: CAGSPERGSDEQFL. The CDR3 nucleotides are TGCGCCGGCAGCCCTGAAAGGGGTTCGGATGAGCAGTTCCTC.

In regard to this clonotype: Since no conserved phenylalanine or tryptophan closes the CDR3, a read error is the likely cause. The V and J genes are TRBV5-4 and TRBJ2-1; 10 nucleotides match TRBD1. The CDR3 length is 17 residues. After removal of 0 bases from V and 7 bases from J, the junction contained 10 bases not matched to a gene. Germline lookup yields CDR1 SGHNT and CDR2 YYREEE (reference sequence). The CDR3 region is CASSLALDRGSRNEQFL. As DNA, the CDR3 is TGTGCCAGCAGCTTGGCCTTGGACAGGGGGAGTCGAAATGAGCAGTTCTTA.

The CDR3 nucleotides are TGTGCCAGCAGCCGATCTAGCGGGATGAGTTATACGCAGTATTTT. As protein: CASSRSSGMSYTQYF. This sequence joins TRBV28 and TRBJ2-3, with TRBD2 matching over 9 bases. CDR1 and CDR2 from the germline V gene are MDHEN and SYDVKM. CDR3 size: 15 residues. V shed 6 bases, J shed 7 bases, and the junction held 11 bases outside the gene matches.

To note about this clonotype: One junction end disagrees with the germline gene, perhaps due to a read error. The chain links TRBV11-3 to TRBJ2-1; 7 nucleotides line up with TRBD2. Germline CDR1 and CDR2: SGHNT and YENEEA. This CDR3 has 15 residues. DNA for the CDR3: TGTACCAGTAGCTTGCGTACTAGCGATTCCGATGAGCAGTTCTTC. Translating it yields CTSSLRTSDSDEQFF.

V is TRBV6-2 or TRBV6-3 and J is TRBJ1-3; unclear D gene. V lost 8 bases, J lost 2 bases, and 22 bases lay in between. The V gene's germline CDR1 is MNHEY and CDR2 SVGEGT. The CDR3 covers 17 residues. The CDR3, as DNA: TGTGCCAGCCACCAGGACCTACTTCCCTTTACTGGAAACACCATATATTTT. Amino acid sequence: CASHQDLLPFTGNTIYF.

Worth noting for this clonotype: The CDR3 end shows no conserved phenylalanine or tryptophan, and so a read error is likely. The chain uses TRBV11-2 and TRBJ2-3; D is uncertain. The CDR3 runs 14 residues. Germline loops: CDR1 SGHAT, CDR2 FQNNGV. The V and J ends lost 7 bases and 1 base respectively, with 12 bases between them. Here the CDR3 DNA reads TGTGCCAGCAACGATCTGGTGGGCACAGATACGCAGTATCTT. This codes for CASNDLVGTDTQYL.

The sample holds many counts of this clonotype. The CDR3 reads CASRALSGAGDETQYF. In DNA form, the CDR3 reads TGTGCCAGCAGGGCGCTTTCGGGGGCGGGAGACGAGACCCAGTACTTC. The chain links TRBV28 to TRBJ2-5; a weak D match, TRBD2 (7 bases). Germline assignment: CDR1 MDHEN and CDR2 SYDVKM. CDR3 length equals 16 residues. The V end was cut by 6 bases, the J end by 5 bases, with 22 bases between.

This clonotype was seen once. In DNA, the CDR3 is TGTGCCAGCAGCTTAGCGGGGCGGCGAGCTTTCTTT. Translation gives CASSLAGRRAFF. V gene TRBV11-2 combines with J gene TRBJ1-1, with D tentatively TRBD1 (5 bases). This CDR3 has 12 residues. Germline V gene sequence: CDR1 SGHAT, CDR2 FQNNGV. Trimming removed 1 base from V and 10 bases from J, with 10 bases in between.

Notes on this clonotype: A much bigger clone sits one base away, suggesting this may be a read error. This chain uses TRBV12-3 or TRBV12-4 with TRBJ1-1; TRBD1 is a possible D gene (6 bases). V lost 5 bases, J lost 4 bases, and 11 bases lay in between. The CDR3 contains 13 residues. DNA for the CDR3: TGTGCCAGCAGTAAACAGGGCATCACTGAAGCTTTCTTT. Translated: CASSKQGITEAFF.

CDR3 DNA sequence: TGCAGTGCTAGCGAGGCTAAAGGGGCCGGGGAGCTGTTTTTT. Translated, it gives CSASEAKGAGELFF. The chain joins TRBV20-1 to TRBJ2-2; a possible D gene is TRBD1 (5 bases). The CDR3 contains 14 residues. V was pared by 3 bases and J by 6 bases, with 14 bases between. Germline lookup yields CDR1 DFQATT and CDR2 SNEGSKA (reference sequence).

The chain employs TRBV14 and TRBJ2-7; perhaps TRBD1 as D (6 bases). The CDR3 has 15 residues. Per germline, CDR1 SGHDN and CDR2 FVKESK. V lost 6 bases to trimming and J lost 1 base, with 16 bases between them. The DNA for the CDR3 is TGTGCCAGCAGTCGAGAACAGGGCGGATCCTACGAGCAGTACTTC. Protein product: CASSREQGGSYEQYF.

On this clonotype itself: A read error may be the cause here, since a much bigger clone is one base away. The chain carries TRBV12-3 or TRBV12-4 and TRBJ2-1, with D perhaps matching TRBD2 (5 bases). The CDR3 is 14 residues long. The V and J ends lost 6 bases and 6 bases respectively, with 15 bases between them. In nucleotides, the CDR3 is TGTGCCAGCAGCCTGCGAGCGGAATTCAATGAGCAGTTCTTC. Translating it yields CASSLRAEFNEQFF.

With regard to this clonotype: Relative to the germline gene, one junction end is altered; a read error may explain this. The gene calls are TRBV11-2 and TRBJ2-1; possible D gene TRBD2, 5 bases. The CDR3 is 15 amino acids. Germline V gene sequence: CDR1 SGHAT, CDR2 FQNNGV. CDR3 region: CVSSLPGLWVNEQFF. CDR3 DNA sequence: TGTGTCAGCAGCTTGCCGGGGTTATGGGTCAATGAGCAGTTCTTC.

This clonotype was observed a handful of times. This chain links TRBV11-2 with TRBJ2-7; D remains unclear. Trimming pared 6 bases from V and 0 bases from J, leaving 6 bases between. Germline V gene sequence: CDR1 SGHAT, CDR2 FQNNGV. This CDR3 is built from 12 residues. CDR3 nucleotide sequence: TGTGCCAGCAGTCCTCCCTCCTACGAGCAGTACTTC. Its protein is CASSPPSYEQYF.

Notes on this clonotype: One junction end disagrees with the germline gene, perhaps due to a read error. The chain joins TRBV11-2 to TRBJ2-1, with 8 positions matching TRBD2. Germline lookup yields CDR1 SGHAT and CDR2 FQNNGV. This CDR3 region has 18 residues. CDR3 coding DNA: TGCGCCAGCAGCCCTCGATTAGCGGGAATTGGATCTTACGATGAGCAGTTCTTC. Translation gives CASSPRLAGIGSYDEQFF.

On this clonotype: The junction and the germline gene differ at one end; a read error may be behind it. In DNA, the CDR3 is TGTGCCGGCATACTGGGGCGGAGAGGGACCGGGGAACTGTTTTTT. Encoded protein: CAGILGRRGTGELFF. The chain joins TRBV11-2 to TRBJ2-2; D tentatively reads TRBD1 or TRBD2 (5 bases each). The CDR3 contains 15 residues. Germline-derived CDR1 and CDR2 are SGHAT and FQNNGV. Full variable domain (rest looked up from reference TRBV11-2 and TRBJ2-2): EAGVAQSPRYKIIEKRQSVAFWCNPISGHATLYWYQQILGQGPKLLIQFQNNGVVDDSQLPKDRFSAERLKGVDSTLKIQPAKLEDSAVYLCAGILGRRGTGELFFGEGSRLTVL.

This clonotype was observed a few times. The CDR3 loop is CAISRTSGGNEQYF. In nucleotides, the CDR3 is TGTGCCATCAGTAGGACTAGCGGGGGAAACGAGCAGTACTTC. The chain employs TRBV10-3 and TRBJ2-7, with 13 bases matching TRBD2. The germline gives CDR1 ENHRY, CDR2 SYGVKD. The CDR3 loop spans 14 amino acids. V was pared by 5 bases and J by 5 bases, with 3 bases of the junction left unmatched.

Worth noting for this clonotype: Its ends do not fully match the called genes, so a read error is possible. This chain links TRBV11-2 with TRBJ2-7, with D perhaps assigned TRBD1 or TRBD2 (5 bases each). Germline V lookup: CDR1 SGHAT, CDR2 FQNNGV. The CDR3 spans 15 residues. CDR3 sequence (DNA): TGTGCCAGCATCTTACGATTGAGAGGGGAAAACGAGCAGTACTTC. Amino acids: CASILRLRGENEQYF.

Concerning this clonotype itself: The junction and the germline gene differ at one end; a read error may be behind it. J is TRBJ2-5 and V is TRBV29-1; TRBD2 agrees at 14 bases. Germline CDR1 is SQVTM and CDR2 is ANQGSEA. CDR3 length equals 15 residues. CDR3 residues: CSVEGLAGGSEIQYF. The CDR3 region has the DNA TGCAGCGTTGAAGGACTAGCGGGAGGGTCTGAGATCCAGTACTTC.